A single sample gave rise to the 14 T cell receptor beta chains below, sequenced in a study of control samples from healthy donors and cancer patients. Method: immunoSEQ multiplex PCR; TCRdb's copy keeps in-frame clones and lacks some. The table has 90,000 to 100,000 clones, around three quarters seen once; the top ten hold more than 9%. Sequencing used blood. These receptors came from a woman between 25 and 40 years old in good health.

V is TRBV6-2 or TRBV6-3 and J is TRBJ1-2; the match to TRBD1 covers 7 bases. Germline V gene lookup returns CDR1 MNHEY and CDR2 SVGEGT. The ends lost 6 bases at V and 2 bases at J; junction bases unmatched: 6. There are 14 residues in the CDR3. CDR3 residues: CASSMGQSNYGYTF. CDR3 sequence (DNA): TGTGCCAGCAGCATGGGACAGTCGAACTATGGCTACACCTTC.

V gene TRBV30 combines with J gene TRBJ2-5; possibly TRBD2 for D (7 bases). This CDR3 contains 14 residues. Germline V gene sequence: CDR1 GTSNPN, CDR2 SVGIG (reference sequence). Trimming took 0 bases from V and 3 from J, leaving 11 bases between them. The DNA of the CDR3 is TGTGCCTGGAGTGTAGGGGGGGCGAAAGAGACCCAGTACTTC. Its translation is CAWSVGGAKETQYF.

This clone was observed a single time. V and J are TRBV12-5 and TRBJ1-5; D is unclear. Trimming pared 1 base from V and 0 bases from J, leaving 7 bases between. Germline V gene data show CDR1 as LGHNT and CDR2 as FRNRAP. This CDR3 comprises 15 residues. The CDR3 DNA follows: TGTGCTAGTGGTTTGGCGCTGGGTAGCAATCAGCCCCAGCATTTT. Residues: CASGLALGSNQPQHF.

The chain joins TRBV12-5 to TRBJ1-6; no firm D call. Germline V lookup: CDR1 LGHNT, CDR2 FRNRAP. Trimming removed 1 base at V and 2 bases at J, with 0 bases between. The length of the CDR3 is 13 residues. The CDR3 protein is CASGLAYNSPLHF. The CDR3 bases are TGTGCTAGTGGTTTGGCCTATAATTCACCCCTCCACTTT.

V is TRBV7-9 and J is TRBJ1-2; the match to TRBD1 covers 9 bases. This CDR3 region has 17 residues. CDR1 is SEHNR and CDR2 is FQNEAQ in the germline V gene (reference sequence). V gave up 5 bases and J gave up 6 bases; unmatched junction bases: 16. The CDR3 sequence is CASSRMSGTGREDGYTF. The DNA for the CDR3 is TGTGCCAGCAGCCGCATGTCCGGGACAGGGAGGGAGGATGGCTACACCTTC.

The rearrangement links TRBV9 to TRBJ1-5, with a tentative D call TRBD1 (5 bases). Germline CDR1 and CDR2: SGDLS and YYNGEE. CDR3 length: 15 residues. The germline V and J ends were trimmed by 2 bases and 3 bases, with 12 bases remaining between them. CDR3 region: CASSVGGNDNQPQHF. The DNA for the CDR3 is TGTGCCAGCAGCGTGGGGGGGAATGACAATCAGCCCCAGCATTTT.

This chain connects TRBV10-3 to TRBJ1-3; no definite D call. Germline V lookup: CDR1 ENHRY, CDR2 SYGVKD. This CDR3 is built from 12 residues. V was pared by 2 bases and J by 5 bases, with 4 bases between. In nucleotides, the CDR3 is TGTGCCATCAGTGAGGGTAGAAACACCATATATTTT. This gives the protein CAISEGRNTIYF.

This chain links TRBV19 with TRBJ1-1; TRBD1 matches at 10 bases. CDR1 LNHDA and CDR2 SQIVND come from the germline V gene (reference sequence). V dropped 5 bases and J dropped 6; count of bases not matched to a gene: 12. The CDR3 covers 16 residues. This CDR3 is CASSPMDRGYRAEAFF. In DNA form, the CDR3 reads TGTGCCAGTAGTCCCATGGACAGGGGGTATAGGGCTGAAGCTTTCTTT.

On this clone: The sample carries other DNA sequences with the same CDR3. This chain joins TRBV2 and TRBJ1-2; a possible D gene is TRBD1 (5 bases). V was cut by 0 bases and J by 4 bases, with 6 bases left in between. The CDR3 consists of 13 residues. Germline V lookup: CDR1 SNHLY, CDR2 FYNNEI. CDR3 DNA: TGTGCCAGCAGTGAAGCGAGGGGCTATGGCTACACCTTC. This encodes CASSEARGYGYTF.

This chain links TRBV7-8 with TRBJ2-5, with D maybe TRBD2 (6 bases). V was trimmed by 1 base and J by 4 bases, leaving 19 bases between them. Germline values: CDR1 SGHVS, CDR2 FQNEAQ. The CDR3 spans 17 residues. Here the CDR3 reads CASSLGLEGNIRETQYF. Written as DNA, the CDR3 is TGTGCCAGCAGCTTAGGGCTGGAGGGAAACATCAGAGAGACCCAGTACTTC.

The V gene is TRBV30, the J gene TRBJ2-2; D is perhaps TRBD1 (6 bases). Germline V gene lookup returns CDR1 GTSNPN and CDR2 SVGIG (reference sequence). The CDR3 spans 15 residues. Trimming left V 2 bases short and J 6 bases short, with 16 bases between. CDR3 nucleotides: TGTGCCTGGAGTATCCAAGGGGGAGCGGCCGGGGAGCTGTTTTTT. It yields the protein CAWSIQGGAAGELFF.

The chain has TRBV10-2 and TRBJ2-5; D gene unclear. The CDR3 is 13 amino acids. CDR1 and CDR2 (germline): WSHSY, SAAADI. The V end lost 2 bases, the J end lost 3 bases, and 7 bases lay between the germline ends. For the CDR3, the DNA is TGCGCCAGCAGTGAGACTCCTAAAGAGACCCAGTACTTC. Residues: CASSETPKETQYF.

J is TRBJ1-5 and V is TRBV6-5; maybe TRBD1 (5 bases). The CDR3 is made up of 13 amino acids. Trimming removed 7 bases at V and 4 bases at J, with 11 bases between. Germline V gives CDR1 MNHEY, CDR2 SVGAGI. The CDR3 loop reads CASNAGRNQPQHF. The CDR3 DNA sequence: TGTGCCAGCAACGCAGGGCGGAATCAGCCCCAGCATTTT.

About this clone: The germline gene is not matched at one end of the junction; a read error may be the cause. The chain is built from TRBV11-1 and TRBJ2-5, with 9 bases identical to TRBD1. CDR1 is SGHAT, CDR2 FQDESV, per germline (reference sequence). CDR3 size: 15 residues. In nucleotides, the CDR3 is TGTGCCAGCCGCTTCCGGGACAGGGCCCAAGAGACCCAGTACTTC. Protein: CASRFRDRAQETQYF.